Below, 14 T cell receptor beta chains from the same sample are listed, as sequenced in a study of OX40 agonist ivuxolimab in advanced cancers. The repertoire was sequenced with immunoSEQ multiplex PCR; TCRdb's copy has only in-frame clones and lacks some. The repertoire holds around 30,000 clones, with less than 90% as singletons. The specimen comprised CD4+ or CD8+ T cells sorted from blood, sampled in a trial of the OX40 agonist ivuxolimab. These receptors were collected from an adult with an advanced solid tumor such as melanoma, head and neck, liver or kidney cancer.

The chain combines TRBV28 with TRBJ2-3, with 7 bases aligning to TRBD2. This CDR3 comprises 13 residues. Germline V gene sequence: CDR1 MDHEN, CDR2 SYDVKM. The junction had 2 bases not matched to a gene; V was cut back by 6 bases and J by 2 bases. The CDR3: CASSGTTTDTQYF. In DNA, the CDR3 is TGTGCCAGCAGCGGGACTACCACAGATACGCAGTATTTT.

The chain has TRBV19 and TRBJ2-1, with 9 bases matching TRBD2. V gave up 11 bases and J gave up 4 bases; unmatched junction bases: 12. This CDR3 has 15 amino acids. Germline V gene data show CDR1 as LNHDA and CDR2 as SQIVND (reference sequence). CDR3 sequence reads: CASQDGLAGYNEQFF. The CDR3 coding sequence is TGTGCCTCCCAGGACGGCCTAGCGGGGTACAATGAGCAGTTCTTC.

The chain has TRBV7-9 and TRBJ1-5, with D perhaps TRBD1 (5 bases). CDR3 size: 17 residues. Trimming took 5 bases from V and 0 from J, leaving 17 bases between them. CDR1 and CDR2 from the germline V gene are SEHNR and FQNEAQ (reference sequence). CDR3 nucleotide sequence: TGTGCCAGCAGCCTCTACCAGACAGCAAATAGCAATCAGCCCCAGCATTTT. Translation: CASSLYQTANSNQPQHF.

V is TRBV6-5 and J is TRBJ2-7, with D possibly being TRBD1 (6 bases). Per the germline V gene, CDR1 is MNHEY and CDR2 is SVGAGI. Trimming took off 6 bases at V and 3 bases at J, with 12 bases between the two ends. CDR3 length equals 13 residues. DNA of the CDR3: TGTGCCAGCAGCCACAGGGCAAGCTACGAGCAGTACTTC. It is translated as CASSHRASYEQYF.

The genes are TRBV2 and TRBJ2-3; no definite D call. Germline-derived CDR1 and CDR2 are SNHLY and FYNNEI. V was trimmed by 7 bases and J by 4 bases, leaving 18 bases between them. This CDR3 is 15 amino acids long. This CDR3 is CASKVDARLADTQYF. CDR3 nucleotides: TGTGCCAGCAAAGTGGACGCTCGATTGGCAGATACGCAGTATTTT.

This rearrangement joins TRBV6-5 to TRBJ1-2, with TRBD1 as a possible D gene (6 bases). This CDR3 comprises 11 residues. V was trimmed by 7 bases and J by 8 bases, leaving 11 bases between them. Per the germline V gene, CDR1 is MNHEY and CDR2 is SVGAGI. CDR3 residues: CASTPGGGYTF. The CDR3 DNA follows: TGTGCCAGCACCCCGGGGGGCGGCTACACCTTC.

The CDR3 bases are TGTGCCAGCAGTCATCCACCCACTAGCGGGGCCGGCGAGACCCAGTACTTC. Its protein is CASSHPPTSGAGETQYF. The V gene is TRBV27, the J gene TRBJ2-5; TRBD2 matches at 10 bases. Germline V lookup: CDR1 MNHEY, CDR2 SMNVEV (reference sequence). J lost 5 bases, V lost 5 bases, and 14 bases had no gene match. The length of the CDR3 is 17 residues.

The chain uses TRBV11-2 and TRBJ1-2; D remains ambiguous. V lost 1 base to trimming and J lost 10 bases, with 10 bases between them. This CDR3 region has 12 residues. From germline, CDR1 is SGHAT and CDR2 FQNNGV. CDR3: CASSLGAKNYTF. In DNA form, the CDR3 reads TGTGCCAGCAGCTTAGGGGCGAAAAACTACACCTTC.

The chain carries TRBV11-2 and TRBJ2-7, with a possible D match to TRBD2 (5 bases). Trimming stripped 5 bases from V and 3 bases from J, with 11 bases between. The CDR3 is 13 amino acids. CDR1 is SGHAT and CDR2 is FQNNGV in the germline V gene. The chain's CDR3 is CASSPARDYEQYF. CDR3 DNA sequence: TGTGCCAGCAGCCCTGCGAGGGACTACGAGCAGTACTTC.

The gene calls are TRBV9 and TRBJ2-3; TRBD2 agrees at 8 bases. From germline, CDR1 is SGDLS and CDR2 YYNGEE. This CDR3 spans 17 amino acids. V lost 4 bases and J lost 2; bases outside the gene matches: 12. This CDR3 is CASSFRGAGGPTDTQYF. The CDR3 DNA sequence: TGTGCCAGCAGCTTTAGAGGGGCGGGAGGACCCACAGATACGCAGTATTTT.

The rearrangement joins TRBV27 to TRBJ2-5, with D perhaps matching TRBD1 (5 bases). CDR1 is MNHEY, CDR2 SMNVEV, per germline (reference sequence). The CDR3 length is 14 residues. Trimming took 2 bases from V and 1 from J, leaving 8 bases between them. Written as DNA, the CDR3 is TGTGCCAGCAGTTTAGGACACTCCCAAGAGACCCAGTACTTC. Its protein is CASSLGHSQETQYF.

The CDR3 nucleotides read TGTGCCAGCAGCGTAGAAAAGGCCGGAGGCACTGAAGCTTTCTTT. It translates to CASSVEKAGGTEAFF. The chain joins TRBV9 to TRBJ1-1; D ambiguous. The ends were cut back, 0 bases at V and 4 bases at J, with 13 bases in the middle. The CDR3 runs 15 residues. Germline CDR1 is SGDLS and CDR2 is YYNGEE.

The rearrangement joins TRBV11-2 to TRBJ1-1; possibly TRBD1 for D (6 bases). Trimming left V 5 bases short and J 3 bases short, with 10 bases between. Germline V CDR1 and CDR2: SGHAT, FQNNGV. CDR3 length: 13 residues. The CDR3 is CASSLGGDTEAFF. In DNA, the CDR3 is TGTGCCAGCAGCCTGGGGGGCGACACTGAAGCTTTCTTT.

CDR3 DNA sequence: TGTGCCAGCAGTGAAGCGCCAGGATCCACCTACGAGCAGTACTTC. This gives the protein CASSEAPGSTYEQYF. The rearrangement uses TRBV2 and TRBJ2-7; no clear D. From germline, CDR1 is SNHLY and CDR2 FYNNEI. The germline V and J ends were trimmed by 0 bases and 2 bases, with 11 bases remaining between them. This CDR3 is built from 15 residues. Filled out from reference TRBV2 and TRBJ2-7, the complete variable domain reads EPEVTQTPSHQVTQMGQEVILRCVPISNHLYFYWYRQILGQKVEFLVSFYNNEISEKSEIFDDQFSVERPDGSNFTLKIRSTKLEDSAMYFCASSEAPGSTYEQYFGPGTRLTVT.